A single T cell receptor beta chain is shown here with its context. This receptor's antigen is unknown. No base qualities exist here, and no much larger clone lies one base off it. Receptor libraries were prepared by the immunoSEQ multiplex PCR assay. For the multiplex PCR, a mixture combining 60 forward primers for TCR Vbeta segments and 13 reverse primers for TCR Jbeta segments was used. The CDR3 region of rearranged TCR beta genes was amplified from genomic DNA with a multiplex PCR assay. The amplified TCR beta libraries were sequenced on the Illumina HiSeq System as 87-base-pair reads. The authors processed their data as follows. A later analysis counted about 80 million unique TCR beta chains across the 666 repertoires, and about 10 million of these chains were shared by at least two donors. Raw reads were error-corrected and collapsed into unique sequences with a nearest-neighbor algorithm that merged closely related sequences to remove PCR and sequencing errors. To assign V, D and J gene segments, CDR3 sequences were aligned to IMGT reference sequences. For a sequence to be retained, a match of at least six nucleotides was required to both a V gene segment and a J gene segment. A rearrangement counted as productive if the CDR3 had no stop codons and remained in frame with V and J, and every other rearrangement counted as non-productive. CDR3 was defined according to IMGT convention as the region running from the second conserved V-encoded cysteine to the conserved J-encoded phenylalanine. In an earlier analysis of 587 of the donors, sequences lacking an unambiguous match to a single V gene segment were excluded. An earlier analysis of 450 to 650 of the donors called V segments functional above 56.7% productive rearrangements and segregating when the between-donor standard deviation exceeded 5%. A statistical classification framework was built for diagnosing cytomegalovirus status from the catalog of TCR beta chain sequences. In a later analysis, TCR nucleotide sequences were compared against IMGT/GENE-DB human TR gene sequences so that V and J genes could be assigned. In a later analysis, CDR3 sequences and most-parsimonious VDJ recombination scenarios were assigned using the TCRdist pipeline. In a later analysis, every TCR beta chain was defined by the combination of its CDR3 amino acid sequence and its V-gene family, and reads without a unique V-gene family were dropped. In a later analysis, a few hundred highly shared, low-generation-probability nucleotide sequences were removed to address suspected cross-contamination and a sequencing artifact. A later analysis calculated a clonal expansion index for each public chain from normalized within-repertoire ranks of inferred template counts. In a later analysis, generation probabilities were computed with a VDJ recombination model fitted to out-of-frame rearrangements, and the resulting probabilities were checked against IGoR. In a later analysis, hypergeometric tests were used to score TCR-TCR, TCR-HLA and TCR-CMV co-occurrence, with a repertoire-size bias correction applied to TCR pairs. A later analysis estimated false discovery rates by permuting HLA or CMV assignments 20 times. In a later analysis, co-occurring TCRs were grouped using DBSCAN, with TCRdist sequence similarity added in when clustering inside HLA-allele-positive subsets. For co-occurrence clustering, repertoires with fewer than 30,000 or more than 120,000 public chains were excluded, along with about five repertoires with anomalous nucleotide sharing. The table was pulled from immuneACCESS by TCRdb, which kept in-frame rearrangements only. Such tables lose some clones; where checked, under half of the loss comes from unresolved V genes, and the rest has no known cause. That table is the source of V, J and clone size, and D and trimming were worked out from the DNA. The sample yields around 150,000 clones; around 79% were counted once. The ten largest clones represent roughly 6% of the sample.

From the cysteine through the phenylalanine, the CDR3 covers 14 amino acids. Left in the record is the CDR3 DNA by itself, 42 bases read in frame from the first base. Per the germline V gene (reference sequence), WNHNN is the CDR1 and SYGVQD is the CDR2. Trimming leaves V shorter by 9 bases and J shorter by 3 bases, with the junction holding 8 bases beyond the gene matches. The data were obtained in a study of cytomegalovirus exposure and HLA in healthy donors (dated 2017 in TCRdb). Study-wide context: An earlier analysis of about 530 of the donors reported 276 Gb of sequence data and 90 million to 120 million unique TCR beta sequences obtained from about 179 million T cells. An early release covering just under 650 HLA-typed donors comprised 250 to 350 gigabases of sequencing data and 85 million or so unique TCR sequences. Among the roughly 370 genotyped donors, approximately 77% belonged to the genetic ancestry cluster associated with self-reported Caucasian donors. The study aimed to test whether signatures of past pathogen exposure could be identified by cataloging public T cell receptors. The study profiled the T cell repertoires of about 720 subjects by immunosequencing and related them to cytomegalovirus serostatus. A separate validation cohort of 100 to 150 different subjects was used in addition to the roughly 620-subject first cohort. The study combined high-throughput TCR immunosequencing, statistical association of individual TCRs with disease status, and machine learning to predict cytomegalovirus infection status. A later analysis re-analyzed previously published TCR beta repertoires from about 730 donors and added high-resolution HLA genotyping to study TCR occurrence patterns. The later analysis used no new phenotypic data to find candidate immune exposures, relying instead on TCR beta sequences and their occurrence across donors. In an earlier analysis of over 550 of the donors, high-throughput TCR beta sequencing was used to judge whether each TCR beta V gene segment behaved as functional or pseudogenic. Alongside the repertoire data, information on donor age, sex, ethnicity and CMV serostatus was compiled. In a later genetic analysis, genome-wide SNP genotypes for 398 of the 666 donors were used, and that subset was treated as a discovery cohort. All discovery cohort repertoires had been generated using a single sequencing platform. HLA typing included class I and class II loci at four-digit resolution. The number of donors typed differed by locus, with about 620-630 for A, B, C, DRB1 and DQB1, more than 500 for DQA1, 606 for DPA1, and some 470 for DPB1. A handful of DR-DQ haplotypes were handled as single units for association and clustering because linkage in the cohort was strong. Across approximately 400 genotyped donors of the cohort, an average of about 240,000 unique TCR beta nucleotide sequences per donor were sequenced, and 15% to 20% of those sequences were non-productive.

The cohort comprised some 700 healthy bone marrow donors. All cohort members were sampled while nominally healthy, although unrecorded immune exposures were likely present. The donor tested CMV seropositive and was one of the 289 seropositive cohort members. A peripheral blood sample was provided by each donor, and peripheral blood mononuclear cells were used for TCR beta sequencing. Genomic DNA extraction from the blood cell samples was performed with the Qiagen DNeasy Blood Extraction Kit. What the authors observed across the whole study: A later analysis found that most CMV-associated TCR beta chains appeared HLA-restricted, with HLA associations seemingly driven largely by CMV exposure. A later analysis reported that several top co-occurrence clusters appeared linked to parvovirus B19, influenza, CMV and Epstein-Barr virus. Because counts were too low, some 17 rarely observed V segments, including chromosome 9 orphons, were left out of the earlier analysis of approximately 500 of the donors. Linkage disequilibrium might explain the correlated functional status among segregating V segments, but an unknown experimental factor could not be excluded. A further reported finding was that TCR beta sequences accurately predicted the HLA-A and HLA-B alleles for most subjects in the first cohort. When HLA alleles, especially DR and DQ, strongly co-occurred, attributing TCR associations to individual alleles was difficult. It was suggested by the authors that the approach could potentially be generalized to other disease states and immunological phenotypes. A later analysis found that TCR association rates varied across HLA loci, with DRB1 alleles showing the most associated TCRs and HLA-C alleles the fewest. According to a later genetic analysis, donors in an Asian-associated ancestry cluster had fewer N-insertions in productive TCRs than the approximately 700-donor mean. A cluster of highly shared sequence variants was judged likely to represent a technical artifact of the sequencing pipeline. The study gave a list of about 170 TCR beta chains associated with cytomegalovirus. Some IMGT-functional V segments, including TRBV6-2 and TRBV6-3, could not be told apart with the 87-base-pair reads, so those segments were excluded. In an earlier analysis of under 600 of the donors, most TCR beta V segments were observed in productive rearrangements about 87% or about 30% of the time, broadly matching IMGT annotations. The classifier was reported to diagnose cytomegalovirus status with high specificity and sensitivity in both the original cohort and the validation cohort. V-gene and J-gene trimming of TCR beta chains was associated with a missense DCLRE1C variant in a later genetic analysis, and the association was replicated in an independent cohort. For the cohort, immune exposure information was limited to CMV serostatus. This cohort had only TCR beta chains sequenced, and the lack of alpha or paired-chain data limited which features could be detected. A later analysis associated 16,951 TCR beta sequences with specific HLA alleles at a false discovery rate of 0.05. In vitro tests confirmed that three of the cytomegalovirus-associated TCR beta chains recognize cytomegalovirus antigens. Across donors, most TCR sequences were observed very rarely, whereas some public TCRs were present in many individuals. Because HLA typing was missing for some donors at each locus, association tests included only the typed subset. Sequencing depth was assumed to be roughly uniform across donors in the presence/absence analyses, though that assumption may not hold. In a later analysis, HLA-associated TCR beta chains were found to be more clonally expanded and to have lower generation probabilities than equally common non-associated chains.

Sequenced: PBMCs. The TCR comes from a man aged 50-59 years in good health and CMV-seropositive. The chain employs TRBV10-1 and TRBJ2-7; TRBD2 lines up with 10 middle nucleotides. Here is the DNA: TGCGCCAGATCGACTAGCGGGTGCATCTACGAGCAGTACTTC. It specifies CARSTSGCIYEQYF.